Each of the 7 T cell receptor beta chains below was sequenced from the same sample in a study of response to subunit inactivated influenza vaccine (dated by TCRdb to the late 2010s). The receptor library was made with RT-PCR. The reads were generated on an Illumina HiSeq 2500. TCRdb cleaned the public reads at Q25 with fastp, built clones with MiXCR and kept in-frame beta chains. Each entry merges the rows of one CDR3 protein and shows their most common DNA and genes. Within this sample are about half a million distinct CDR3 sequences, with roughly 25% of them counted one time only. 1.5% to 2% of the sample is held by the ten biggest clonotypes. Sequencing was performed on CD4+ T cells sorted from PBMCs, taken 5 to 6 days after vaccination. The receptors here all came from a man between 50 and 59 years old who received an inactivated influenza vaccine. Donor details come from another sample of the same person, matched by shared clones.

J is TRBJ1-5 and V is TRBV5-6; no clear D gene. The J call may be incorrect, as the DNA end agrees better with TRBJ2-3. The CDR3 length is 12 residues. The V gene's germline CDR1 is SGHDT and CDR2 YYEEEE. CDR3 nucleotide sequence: TGTGCCAGCAGCTACAGCAATCAGCCCCAGTATTTT. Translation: CASSYSNQPQYF.

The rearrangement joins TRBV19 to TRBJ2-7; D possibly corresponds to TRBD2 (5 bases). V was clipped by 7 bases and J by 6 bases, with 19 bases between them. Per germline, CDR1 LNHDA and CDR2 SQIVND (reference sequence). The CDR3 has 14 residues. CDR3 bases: TGTGCCAGTAAATCGAACGGGATCGCTGGCGAGCAGTACTTC. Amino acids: CASKSNGIAGEQYF.

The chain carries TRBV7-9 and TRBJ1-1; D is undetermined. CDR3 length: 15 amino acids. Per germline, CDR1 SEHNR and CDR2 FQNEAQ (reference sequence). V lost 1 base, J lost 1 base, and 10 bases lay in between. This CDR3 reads CASSLEGITNTEAFF. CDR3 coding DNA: TGTGCCAGCAGCTTAGAAGGGATTACGAACACTGAAGCTTTCTTT.

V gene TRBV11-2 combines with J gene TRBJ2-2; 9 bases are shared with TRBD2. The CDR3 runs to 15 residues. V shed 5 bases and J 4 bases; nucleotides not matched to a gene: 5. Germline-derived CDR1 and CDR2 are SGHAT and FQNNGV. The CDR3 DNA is TGTGCCAGCAGCCGCGGACTAGCGCGCACCGGGGAGCTGTTTTTT. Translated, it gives CASSRGLARTGELFF.

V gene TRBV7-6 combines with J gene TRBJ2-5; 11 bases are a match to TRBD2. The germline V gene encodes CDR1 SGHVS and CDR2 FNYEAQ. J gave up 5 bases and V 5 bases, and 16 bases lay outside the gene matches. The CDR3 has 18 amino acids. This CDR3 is CASSTNLPIAGGSETQYF. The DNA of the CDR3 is TGTGCCAGCAGCACAAACCTACCCATAGCGGGGGGGAGTGAGACCCAGTACTTC.

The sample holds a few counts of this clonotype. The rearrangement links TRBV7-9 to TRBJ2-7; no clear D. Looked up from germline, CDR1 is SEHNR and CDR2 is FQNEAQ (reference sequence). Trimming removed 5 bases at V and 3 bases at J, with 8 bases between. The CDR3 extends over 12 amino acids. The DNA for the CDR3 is TGTGCCAGCAGCAAAGGGAACTACGAGCAGTACTTC. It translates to CASSKGNYEQYF.

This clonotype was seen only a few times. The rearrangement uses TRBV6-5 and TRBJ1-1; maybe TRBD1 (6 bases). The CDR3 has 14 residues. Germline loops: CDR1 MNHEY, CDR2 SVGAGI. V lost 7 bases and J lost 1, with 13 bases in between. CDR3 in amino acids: CASILSGANTEAFF. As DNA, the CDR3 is TGTGCCAGCATACTCTCGGGGGCGAACACTGAAGCTTTCTTT.